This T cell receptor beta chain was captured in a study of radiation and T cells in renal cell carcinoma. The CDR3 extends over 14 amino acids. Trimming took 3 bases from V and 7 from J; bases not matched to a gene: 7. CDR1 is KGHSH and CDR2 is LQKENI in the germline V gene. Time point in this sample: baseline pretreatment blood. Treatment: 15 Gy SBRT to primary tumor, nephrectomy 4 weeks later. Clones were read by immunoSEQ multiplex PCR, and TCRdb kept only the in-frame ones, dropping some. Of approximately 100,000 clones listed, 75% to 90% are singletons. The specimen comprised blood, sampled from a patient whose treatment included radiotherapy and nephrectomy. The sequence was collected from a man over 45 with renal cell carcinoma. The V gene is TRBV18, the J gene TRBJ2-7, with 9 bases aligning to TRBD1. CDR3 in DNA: TGTGCCAGCTCACCGGGACAGGGAGGATGGGAGCAGTACTTC. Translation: CASSPGQGGWEQYF. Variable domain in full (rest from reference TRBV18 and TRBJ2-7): NAGVMQNPRHLVRRRGQEARLRCSPMKGHSHVYWYRQLPEEGLKFMVYLQKENIIDESGMPKERFSAEFPKEGPSILRIQQVVRGDSAAYFCASSPGQGGWEQYFGPGTRLTVT.